This T cell receptor beta chain stems from a study of shared clonotypes between healthy human individuals. Turning to the study itself: Two female and a few male donors aged 18 to 49 were enrolled. General observations from the study: The genetic and exposure-history diversity represented was limited by few donors.

CD45RO negativity and positive selection for CCR7 defined naive CD8 cells, a population that excluded terminally differentiated effector memory CD45RA+ cells. Adult donors, all healthy and HIV-negative, had no recent acute infections or vaccinations. Method: immunoSEQ multiplex PCR; TCRdb's copy keeps in-frame clones and lacks some. Of about 2.2 million clones listed, about 92% were seen once; the top ten hold approximately 1.7%. Trimming stripped 7 bases from V and 9 bases from J, with 23 bases between. Germline CDR1 is SGHTS and CDR2 is YDEGEE. CDR3 size: 14 residues. Worth noting for this clone: Its matching antigen is unknown.

The clonotype was recovered from a man between 18 and 35 years old in good health. Some clones in this sample may be carry-over from other donors' samples. The V call is TRBV5-8, the J call TRBJ2-7; possible D gene TRBD2, 5 bases. Sequenced: naive CD8+ T cells from PBMCs. CDR3 amino acids: CASCVPGIKKGQYF. The DNA of the CDR3 is TGTGCCAGCTGCGTCCCCGGGATCAAAAAGGGGCAGTACTTC.